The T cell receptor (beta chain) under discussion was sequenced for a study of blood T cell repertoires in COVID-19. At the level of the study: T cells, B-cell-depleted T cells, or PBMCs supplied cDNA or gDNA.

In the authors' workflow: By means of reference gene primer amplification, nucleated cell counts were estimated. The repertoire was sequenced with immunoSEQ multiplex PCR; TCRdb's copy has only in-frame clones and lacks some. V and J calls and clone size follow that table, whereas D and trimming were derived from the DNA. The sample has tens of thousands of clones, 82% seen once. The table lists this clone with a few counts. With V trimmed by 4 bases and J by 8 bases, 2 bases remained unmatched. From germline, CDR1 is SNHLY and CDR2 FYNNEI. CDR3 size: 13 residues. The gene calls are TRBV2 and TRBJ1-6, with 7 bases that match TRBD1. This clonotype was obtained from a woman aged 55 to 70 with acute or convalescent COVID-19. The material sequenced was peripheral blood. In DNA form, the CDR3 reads TGTGCCAGCAGTGGGACAGGATATTCACCCCTCCACTTT. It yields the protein CASSGTGYSPLHF.